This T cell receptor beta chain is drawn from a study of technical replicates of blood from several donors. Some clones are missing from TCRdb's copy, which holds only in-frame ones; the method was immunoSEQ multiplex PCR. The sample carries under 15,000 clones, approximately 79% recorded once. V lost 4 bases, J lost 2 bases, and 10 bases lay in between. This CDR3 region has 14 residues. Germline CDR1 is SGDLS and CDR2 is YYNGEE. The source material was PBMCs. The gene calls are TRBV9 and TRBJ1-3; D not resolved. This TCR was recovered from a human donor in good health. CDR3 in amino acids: CASSPPSPGNTIYF. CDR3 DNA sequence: TGTGCCAGCAGCCCCCCCTCCCCTGGAAACACCATATATTTT.